This T cell receptor (beta chain) stems from a study of T cell repertoires in cytomegalovirus infection. Whole-study context: Based on public TCR beta signatures, there were indications of CMV infection and of a matching HLA type. Study-wide points: Cumulated frequencies of public TCR beta families served to identify carriers of CMV plus the relevant HLA. Predominance within the ex vivo response was attributable to HLA-C-restricted CMV-specific TCR beta clonotypes.

TCRdb reprocessed the reads with MiXCR, giving one entry per CDR3 protein. Of around 230,000 distinct CDR3 sequences detected, approximately 7% appear once; the ten largest clones hold 6.5%. V was cut by 6 bases and J by 3 bases, with 15 bases left in between. In germline, CDR1 is MNHEY, CDR2 SVGEGT. The CDR3 runs to 14 residues. This clonotype was picked up many times. The antigen remains undetermined. The chain employs TRBV6-2 or TRBV6-3 and TRBJ2-7, with D perhaps matching TRBD1 (6 bases). The clonotype originates from a human donor in good health (CMV status not recorded). Some clones in this sample may be carry-over from other donors' samples. Sequencing used PBMCs. The CDR3 nucleotides read TGTGCCAGCAGCCCCAGCCGGGACATCTACGAGCAGTACTTC. Translating gives CASSPSRDIYEQYF.